A single sample gave rise to the 18 T cell receptor beta chains below, sequenced in a study of cytomegalovirus exposure and HLA in healthy donors. The PCR had 60 Vbeta and 13 Jbeta primers. Assay used: immunoSEQ multiplex PCR; TCRdb lists only in-frame clones, some missing. The repertoire includes hundreds of thousands of clones, almost 80% of them detected once, and 1.5% to 2% sits in the top ten. The sequenced sample consisted of PBMCs. Receptors originate from a man aged 18 to 29 in good health and CMV-seronegative.

The V and J genes are TRBV27 and TRBJ2-1; D unresolved. There are 13 residues in the CDR3. From germline, CDR1 is MNHEY and CDR2 SMNVEV (reference sequence). Between the trimmed V and J ends, which lost 2 bases and 8 bases, there was a span of 10 bases. The CDR3 region is CASSLPAVDEQFF. The DNA for the CDR3 is TGTGCCAGCAGTTTACCTGCGGTCGATGAGCAGTTCTTC.

This chain's CDR3 is CASSAGGKETQYF. Written as DNA, the CDR3 is TGTGCCAGCAGTGCCGGGGGTAAGGAGACCCAGTACTTC. The V gene is TRBV2, the J gene TRBJ2-5; possibly TRBD2 for D (6 bases). The CDR3 is made up of 13 amino acids. Germline lookup yields CDR1 SNHLY and CDR2 FYNNEI. Trimming took 4 bases from V and 5 from J, leaving 11 bases between them.

The genes are TRBV29-1 and TRBJ1-1, with a tentative D call TRBD1 (5 bases). Germline CDR1 reads SQVTM; CDR2 reads ANQGSEA. The CDR3 sequence is 15 residues long. V was shortened by 3 bases and J by 2 bases, with 16 bases between the two germline ends. The CDR3 DNA sequence: TGCAGCGTTGATCTCCTCCAGACAGTCAACACTGAAGCTTTCTTT. Its translation: CSVDLLQTVNTEAFF.

The rearrangement joins TRBV7-8 to TRBJ2-5; the D is unclear. The J call may be in error: the DNA end matches TRBJ2-7 better. The CDR3 extends over 11 amino acids. Germline V CDR1 and CDR2: SGHVS, FQNEAQ. CDR3 sequence: CASSQEYEQYF. For the CDR3, the DNA is TGTGCCAGCAGCCAAGAGTACGAGCAGTACTTC.

The V and J genes are TRBV11-3 and TRBJ2-3; a possible D gene is TRBD1 (5 bases). Trimming removed 5 bases at V and 5 bases at J, with 17 bases between. The CDR3 runs 15 residues. Germline values: CDR1 SGHNT, CDR2 YENEEA. The CDR3 loop is CASSPGQRGEDTQYF. The CDR3 DNA follows: TGTGCCAGCAGCCCAGGCCAAAGGGGTGAAGATACGCAGTATTTT.

The table lists this clone with a count of one. The V gene is TRBV9, the J gene TRBJ2-7, with 7 bases matching TRBD2. Germline V lookup: CDR1 SGDLS, CDR2 YYNGEE. Germline trimming cut 4 bases from V and 0 bases from J; bases unmatched to any gene: 4. This CDR3 has 14 amino acids. The CDR3 bases are TGTGCCAGCAGCTTCCGGGACTACTCCTACGAGCAGTACTTC. Amino acid sequence: CASSFRDYSYEQYF.

The CDR3 region has the DNA TGTGCCAGCAGCCCACAGACGGGGTTCACGGCAGATACGCAGTATTTT. This codes for CASSPQTGFTADTQYF. The chain is built from TRBV9 and TRBJ2-3; a possible D gene is TRBD2 (5 bases). In germline, CDR1 is SGDLS, CDR2 YYNGEE. This CDR3 region has 16 residues. The germline V and J ends were trimmed by 4 bases and 4 bases, with 19 bases remaining between them.

On this clone: Its ends do not fully match the called genes, so a read error is possible. This chain joins TRBV7-9 and TRBJ1-4, with D possibly TRBD1 on 6 matching bases. The germline CDR1 and CDR2 sequences are SEHNR and FQNEAQ (reference sequence). The CDR3 is made up of 18 amino acids. The CDR3 bases are TGTTCCAGCAGCTTAGCCCCCGGCGACAGGTTCCATAATGAAAAACTGTTTTTT. Encoded protein: CSSSLAPGDRFHNEKLFF.

The V gene is TRBV6-1, the J gene TRBJ1-5; tentatively, D is TRBD1 (5 bases). This CDR3 comprises 13 residues. The germline V and J ends were trimmed by 8 bases and 2 bases, with 10 bases remaining between them. Germline-derived CDR1 and CDR2 are MNHNS and SASEGT. CDR3 nucleotide sequence: TGTGCCAGCTCCGGGGGAGGCAATCAGCCCCAGCATTTT. Protein sequence: CASSGGGNQPQHF.

The genes are TRBV4-2 and TRBJ1-3; D remains unclear. V was cut by 0 bases and J by 0 bases, with 6 bases left in between. Germline CDR1 is LGHNA and CDR2 is YNFKEQ. The CDR3 consists of 15 residues. The CDR3: CASSQDRISGNTIYF. Here the CDR3 DNA reads TGTGCCAGCAGCCAAGACAGAATCTCTGGAAACACCATATATTTT.

The chain employs TRBV11-2 and TRBJ2-6; D ambiguous. Germline CDR1 and CDR2: SGHAT and FQNNGV. The CDR3 sequence is 14 residues long. Trimming removed 10 bases at V and 0 bases at J, with 10 bases between. DNA of the CDR3: TGTGCCACAGGCCCCCTCTCTGGGGCCAACGTCCTGACTTTC. This encodes CATGPLSGANVLTF.

The chain joins TRBV19 to TRBJ1-5; D possibly corresponds to TRBD1 (5 bases). The CDR3 is made up of 14 amino acids. Germline lookup yields CDR1 LNHDA and CDR2 SQIVND (reference sequence). V shed 7 bases and J shed 0 bases, with 10 bases lying between them. The chain's CDR3 is CASTSTDSNQPQHF. The CDR3 DNA reads TGTGCCAGTACCTCGACAGATAGCAATCAGCCCCAGCATTTT. The whole variable domain, remainder taken from reference TRBV19 and TRBJ1-5, is DGGITQSPKYLFRKEGQNVTLSCEQNLNHDAMYWYRQDPGQGLRLIYYSQIVNDFQKGDIAEGYSVSREKKESFPLTVTSAQKNPTAFYLCASTSTDSNQPQHFGDGTRLSIL.

The chain recombines TRBV6-5 with TRBJ1-1, with a weak D call TRBD1 (5 bases). CDR3 length: 15 amino acids. The ends were cut back, 1 base at V and 0 bases at J, with 9 bases in the middle. In germline, CDR1 is MNHEY, CDR2 SVGAGI. CDR3 protein: CASSYLGTLNTEAFF. The CDR3 DNA reads TGTGCCAGCAGTTACTTAGGGACTTTGAACACTGAAGCTTTCTTT.

Of note for this clone: The same CDR3 can be traced to other DNA sequences in this sample. This chain links TRBV5-6 with TRBJ1-5; D unclear. This CDR3 has 14 amino acids. Trimming removed 2 bases at V and 0 bases at J, with 6 bases between. From germline, CDR1 is SGHDT and CDR2 YYEEEE. This CDR3 is CASSFSDSNQPQHF. CDR3 coding DNA: TGTGCCAGCAGCTTTTCAGATAGCAATCAGCCCCAGCATTTT. Using reference TRBV5-6 and TRBJ1-5 for the parts outside the CDR3, the full variable domain is DAGVTQSPTHLIKTRGQQVTLRCSPKSGHDTVSWYQQALGQGPQFIFQYYEEEERQRGNFPDRFSGHQFPNYSSELNVNALLLGDSALYLCASSFSDSNQPQHFGDGTRLSIL.

Written as DNA, the CDR3 is TGTGCCAGCAGCAAACCGACAGCTTATCAGCCCCAGCATTTT. Encoded protein: CASSKPTAYQPQHF. The chain employs TRBV21-1 and TRBJ1-5; the DNA was not used to check the table's D call, TRBD1. TRBV21-1 is deemed a pseudogene. CDR3 size: 14 residues.

The chain couples TRBV19 to TRBJ2-7; TRBD1 agrees at 7 bases. Germline assignment: CDR1 LNHDA and CDR2 SQIVND (reference sequence). V lost 1 base, J lost 4 bases, and 16 bases stayed unmatched. This CDR3 is 18 amino acids long. This chain's CDR3 is CASSIASLRTGQRYEQYF. DNA for the CDR3: TGTGCCAGTAGTATAGCCTCACTCCGGACAGGCCAAAGGTACGAGCAGTACTTC. Looking up the rest from reference TRBV19 and TRBJ2-7 gives the full variable domain: DGGITQSPKYLFRKEGQNVTLSCEQNLNHDAMYWYRQDPGQGLRLIYYSQIVNDFQKGDIAEGYSVSREKKESFPLTVTSAQKNPTAFYLCASSIASLRTGQRYEQYFGPGTRLTVT.

In this sample, this clone turned up once. V usage is TRBV10-1 and J usage is TRBJ1-2, with D perhaps TRBD1 (6 bases). V lost 0 bases to trimming and J lost 4 bases, with 6 bases between them. The CDR3 covers 13 residues. The germline gives CDR1 WNHNN, CDR2 SYGVQD (reference sequence). CDR3 amino acids: CASSESGGYGYTF. CDR3 in DNA: TGCGCCAGCAGTGAGTCAGGGGGCTATGGCTACACCTTC.

This clone was picked up a small number of times. The rearrangement uses TRBV9 and TRBJ2-1; a possible D gene is TRBD1 (6 bases). With 3 bases removed from V and 2 bases from J, the gap between germline ends came to 12 bases. CDR3 length equals 15 residues. Germline CDR1 reads SGDLS; CDR2 reads YYNGEE. The DNA for the CDR3 is TGTGCCAGCAGCGCCTCCGGGACACCCTACAATGAGCAGTTCTTC. This gives the protein CASSASGTPYNEQFF.